The T cell receptor beta chain under discussion was sequenced for a study of T cell repertoires in cytomegalovirus infection. The CDR3 runs 16 residues. CDR1 is SEHNR and CDR2 is FQNEAQ in the germline V gene (reference sequence). With 4 bases clipped from V and 6 bases from J, the junction kept 11 bases outside the gene matches. From the reads, TCRdb called clonotypes with MiXCR, one entry per CDR3 protein. Seen here are about 530,000 distinct CDR3 sequences, around a quarter observed once, and the top ten hold roughly 13%. This chain links TRBV7-9 with TRBJ2-3, with 9 bases fitting TRBD2. The receptor was derived from a human donor in good health (CMV status not recorded). Some clones in this sample may be carry-over from other donors' samples. Input material: PBMCs. The CDR3 spells CASSSPAGGSKDTQYF. For the CDR3, the DNA is TGTGCCAGCAGCTCCCCAGCGGGAGGTTCCAAGGATACGCAGTATTTT.